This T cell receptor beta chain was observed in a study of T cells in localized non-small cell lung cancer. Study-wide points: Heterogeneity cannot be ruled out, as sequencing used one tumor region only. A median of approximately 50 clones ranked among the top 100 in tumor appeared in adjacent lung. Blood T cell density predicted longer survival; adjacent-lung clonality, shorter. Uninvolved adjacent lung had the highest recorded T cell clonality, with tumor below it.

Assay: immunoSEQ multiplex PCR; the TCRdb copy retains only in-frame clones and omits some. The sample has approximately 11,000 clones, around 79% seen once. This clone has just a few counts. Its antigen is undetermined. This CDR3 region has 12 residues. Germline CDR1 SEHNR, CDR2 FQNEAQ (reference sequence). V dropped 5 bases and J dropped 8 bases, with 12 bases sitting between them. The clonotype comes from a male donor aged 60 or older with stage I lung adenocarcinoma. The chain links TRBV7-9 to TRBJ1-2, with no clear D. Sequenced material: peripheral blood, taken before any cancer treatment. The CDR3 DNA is TGTGCCAGCAGCCCTCAACCGGGAGGCTACACCTTC. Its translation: CASSPQPGGYTF.